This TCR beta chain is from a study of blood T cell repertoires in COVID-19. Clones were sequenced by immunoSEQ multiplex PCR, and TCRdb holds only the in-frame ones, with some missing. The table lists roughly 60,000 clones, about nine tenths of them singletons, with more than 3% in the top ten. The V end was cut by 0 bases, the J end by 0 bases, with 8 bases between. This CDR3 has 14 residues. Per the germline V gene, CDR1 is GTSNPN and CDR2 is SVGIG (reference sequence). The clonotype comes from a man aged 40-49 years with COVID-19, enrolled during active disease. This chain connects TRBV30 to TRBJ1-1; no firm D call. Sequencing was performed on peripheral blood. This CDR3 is CAWSVNSLNTEAFF. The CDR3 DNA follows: TGTGCCTGGAGTGTGAACAGCTTGAACACTGAAGCTTTCTTT. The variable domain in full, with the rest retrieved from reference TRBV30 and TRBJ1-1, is SQTIHQWPATLVQPVGSPLSLECTVEGTSNPNLYWYRQAAGRGLQLLFYSVGIGQISSEVPQNLSASRPQDRQFILSSKKLLLSDSGFYLCAWSVNSLNTEAFFGQGTRLTVV.